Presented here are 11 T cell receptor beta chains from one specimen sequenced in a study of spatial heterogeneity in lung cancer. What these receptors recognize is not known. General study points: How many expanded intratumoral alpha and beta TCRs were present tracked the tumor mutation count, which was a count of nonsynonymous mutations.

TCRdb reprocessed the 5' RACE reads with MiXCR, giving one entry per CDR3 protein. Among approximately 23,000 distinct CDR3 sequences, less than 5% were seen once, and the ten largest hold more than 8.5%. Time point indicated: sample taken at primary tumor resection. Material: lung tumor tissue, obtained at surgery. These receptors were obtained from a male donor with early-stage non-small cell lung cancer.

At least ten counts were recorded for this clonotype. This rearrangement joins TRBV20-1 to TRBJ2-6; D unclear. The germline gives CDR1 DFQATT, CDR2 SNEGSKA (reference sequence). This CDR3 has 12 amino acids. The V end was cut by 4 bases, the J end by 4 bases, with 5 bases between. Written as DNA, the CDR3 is TGCAGTGCTACCGCGGGGGCCAACGTCCTGACTTTC. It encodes CSATAGANVLTF.

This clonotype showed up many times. This CDR3 reads CASSFQGARGNEQFF. For the CDR3, the DNA is TGTGCCAGCAGTTTCCAGGGGGCAAGAGGCAATGAGCAGTTCTTC. The chain has TRBV12-3 or TRBV12-4 and TRBJ2-1, with TRBD1 matching 8 bases. There are 15 residues in the CDR3. V was pared by 3 bases and J by 6 bases, with 7 bases of the junction left unmatched.

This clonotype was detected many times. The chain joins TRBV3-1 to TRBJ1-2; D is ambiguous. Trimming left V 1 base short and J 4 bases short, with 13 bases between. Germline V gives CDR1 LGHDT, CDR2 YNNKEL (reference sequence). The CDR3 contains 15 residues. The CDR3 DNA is TGTGCCAGCAGCCAAGGGCCCGGCGGTCGCTATGGCTACACCTTC. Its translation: CASSQGPGGRYGYTF.

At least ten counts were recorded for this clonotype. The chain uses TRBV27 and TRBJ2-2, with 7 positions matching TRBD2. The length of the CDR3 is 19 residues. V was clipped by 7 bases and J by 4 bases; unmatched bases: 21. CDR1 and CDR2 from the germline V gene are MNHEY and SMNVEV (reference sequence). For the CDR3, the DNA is TGTGCCAGCACCTCTTATGGTAGCGGGCTTCTGGGAGGCACCGGGGAGCTGTTTTTT. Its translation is CASTSYGSGLLGGTGELFF.

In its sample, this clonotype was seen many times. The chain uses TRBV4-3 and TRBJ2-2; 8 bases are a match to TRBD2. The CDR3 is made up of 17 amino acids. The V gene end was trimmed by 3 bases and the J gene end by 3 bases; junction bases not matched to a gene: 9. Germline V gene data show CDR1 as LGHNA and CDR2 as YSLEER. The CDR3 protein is CASSQWGLGSDTGELFF. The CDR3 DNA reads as TGCGCCAGCAGCCAGTGGGGACTAGGGAGCGACACCGGGGAGCTGTTTTTT.

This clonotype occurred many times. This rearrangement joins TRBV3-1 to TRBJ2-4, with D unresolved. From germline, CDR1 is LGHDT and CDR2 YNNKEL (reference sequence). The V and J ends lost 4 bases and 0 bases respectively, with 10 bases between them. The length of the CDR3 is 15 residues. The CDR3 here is CASSLGSLAKNIQYF. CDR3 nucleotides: TGTGCCAGCAGCCTGGGTTCCCTAGCCAAAAACATTCAGTACTTC.

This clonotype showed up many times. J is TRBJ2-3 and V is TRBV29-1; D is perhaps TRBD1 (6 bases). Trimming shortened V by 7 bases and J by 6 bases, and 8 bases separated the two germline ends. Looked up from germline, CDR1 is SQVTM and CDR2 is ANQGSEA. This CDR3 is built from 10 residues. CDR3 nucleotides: TGCAGCGCAGGGGCGGATACGCAGTATTTT. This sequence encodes CSAGADTQYF.

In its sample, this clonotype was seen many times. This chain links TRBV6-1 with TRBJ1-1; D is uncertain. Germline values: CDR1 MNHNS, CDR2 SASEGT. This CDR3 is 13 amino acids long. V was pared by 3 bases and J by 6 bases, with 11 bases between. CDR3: CASSDGLPPEAFF. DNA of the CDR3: TGTGCCAGCAGTGATGGACTACCACCTGAAGCTTTCTTT.

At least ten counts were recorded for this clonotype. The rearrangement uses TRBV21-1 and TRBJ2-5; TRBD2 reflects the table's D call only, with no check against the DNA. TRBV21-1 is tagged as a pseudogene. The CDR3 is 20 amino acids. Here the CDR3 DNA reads TGTGCCAGCAGCAAATGGACCCAGAATAGCGGGGTAGCGTACCAAGAGACCCAGTACTTC. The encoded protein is CASSKWTQNSGVAYQETQYF.

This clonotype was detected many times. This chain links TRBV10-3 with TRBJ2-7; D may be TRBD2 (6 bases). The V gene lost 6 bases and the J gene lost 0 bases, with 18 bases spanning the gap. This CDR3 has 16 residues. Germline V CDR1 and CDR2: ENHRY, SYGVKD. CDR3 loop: CAIRGGEGWSSYEQYF. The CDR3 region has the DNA TGTGCCATCAGGGGGGGTGAGGGCTGGAGCTCCTACGAGCAGTACTTC.

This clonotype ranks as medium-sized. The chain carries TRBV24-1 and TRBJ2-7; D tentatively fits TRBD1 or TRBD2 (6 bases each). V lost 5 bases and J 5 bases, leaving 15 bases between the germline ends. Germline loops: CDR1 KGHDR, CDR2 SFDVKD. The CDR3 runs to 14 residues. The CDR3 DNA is TGTGCCACCAGTGGAAGGGGGGTGAAGGACGAGCAGTACTTC. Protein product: CATSGRGVKDEQYF.